This entry lists 19 T cell receptor beta chains sequenced from one sample in a study of T cells in severe cutaneous drug reactions. Libraries were made by iRepertoire multiplex PCR with TCR subtype-specific primers for bulk and single-cell sequencing. TCRdb re-called the multiplex PCR reads and catalogs CDR3 proteins one per entry, DNA excluded. In all, the sample yields tens of thousands of distinct CDR3 sequences. The patients sequenced had a carbamazepine-induced Stevens-Johnson syndrome or toxic epidermal necrolysis reaction. Source material: PBMCs. These receptors originate from a human donor with toxic epidermal necrolysis, a severe cutaneous drug reaction.

The chain has TRBV27 and TRBJ2-1; lacking DNA, the TRBD2 call made by TCRdb goes unchecked. CDR3 length: 13 residues. Germline V CDR1 and CDR2: MNHEY, SMNVEV (reference sequence). CDR3 protein: CASRLVGYSEQFF.

By frequency, this clonotype is medium-sized. CDR3 amino acids: CASSPMPGNQPQHF. The rearrangement links TRBV18 to TRBJ1-5; TCRdb returns TRBD1, unconfirmable since there is no DNA. CDR1 and CDR2 from the germline V gene are KGHSH and LQKENI. CDR3 length: 14 amino acids.

This sequence joins TRBV4-2 and TRBJ1-4; the D gene TCRdb calls, TRBD1, cannot be checked with no DNA. The CDR3 is made up of 14 amino acids. The germline gives CDR1 LGHNA, CDR2 YNFKEQ. The CDR3 spells CASSPDRGIEKLFF.

V gene TRBV19 combines with J gene TRBJ1-1; TCRdb outputs TRBD1, but without DNA this stays unchecked. The CDR3 sequence is 14 residues long. Germline assignment: CDR1 LNHDA and CDR2 SQIVND (reference sequence). The CDR3: CASSITRGNTEAFF.

This clonotype is medium-sized by frequency. This chain connects TRBV2 to TRBJ2-7. This CDR3 has 11 amino acids. Germline V CDR1 and CDR2: SNHLY, FYNNEI. This CDR3 reads CASSDTYEQYF.

The chain recombines TRBV28 with TRBJ2-2. Germline V gene lookup returns CDR1 MDHEN and CDR2 SYDVKM. The CDR3 is made up of 13 amino acids. CDR3 loop: CASSLRNTGELFF. The complete variable domain, with remaining parts taken from reference TRBV28 and TRBJ2-2, reads DVKVTQSSRYLVKRTGEKVFLECVQDMDHENMFWYRQDPGLGLRLIYFSYDVKMKEKGDIPEGYSVSREKKERFSLILESASTNQTSMYLCASSLRNTGELFFGEGSRLTVL.

The rearrangement uses TRBV6-5 and TRBJ1-4. Germline lookup yields CDR1 MNHEY and CDR2 SVGAGI. The CDR3 covers 14 residues. CDR3 in amino acids: CASSYSATNEKLFF.

The chain uses TRBV10-3 and TRBJ1-1; the D gene TCRdb calls, TRBD1, cannot be checked with no DNA. CDR3 length: 14 residues. CDR1 is ENHRY, CDR2 SYGVKD, per germline. This CDR3 is CAISGPGGGTEAFF.

The gene calls are TRBV10-3 and TRBJ2-1. CDR1 is ENHRY and CDR2 is SYGVKD in the germline V gene. This CDR3 region has 16 residues. This CDR3 reads CAISEWLAGSYNEQFF.

The rearrangement links TRBV12-3 or TRBV12-4 to TRBJ2-6; TCRdb picks TRBD1, but there is no DNA to check that call. This CDR3 comprises 18 residues. The CDR3: CASSTDRAWGSGANVLTF.

This clonotype counts as medium-sized by frequency. The V call is TRBV18, the J call TRBJ1-1. The CDR3 sequence is 13 residues long. Germline CDR1 KGHSH, CDR2 LQKENI. The CDR3 region is CASSVGLNTEAFF.

This clonotype registers medium-sized by frequency. The chain uses TRBV2 and TRBJ2-3. The length of the CDR3 is 13 residues. Germline-derived CDR1 and CDR2 are SNHLY and FYNNEI. CDR3 amino acids: CASSYWDTDTQYF.

V is TRBV7-9 and J is TRBJ2-1. Germline lookup yields CDR1 SEHNR and CDR2 FQNEAQ (reference sequence). The CDR3 extends over 13 amino acids. CDR3: CASSLSSGNEQFF.

The rearrangement links TRBV4-3 to TRBJ1-2; TCRdb gives TRBD1 as the D gene, but with no DNA this cannot be confirmed. This CDR3 has 15 residues. Germline-derived CDR1 and CDR2 are LGHNA and YSLEER. This CDR3 is CASSREPGTAMSYTF.

The gene calls are TRBV7-6 and TRBJ2-7; TCRdb proposes TRBD1, but this gene call is untestable without DNA. This CDR3 is 16 amino acids long. CDR1 and CDR2 (germline): SGHVS, FNYEAQ. CDR3 sequence: CASSNGRGGGSYEQYF.

V and J are TRBV6-4 and TRBJ2-1; the D call from TCRdb, TRBD2, cannot be confirmed without DNA. CDR3 size: 15 residues. Germline loops: CDR1 MRHNA, CDR2 SNTAGT. This CDR3 reads CASSRLAGDYNEQFF.

This clonotype is classed as medium-sized by frequency. The chain carries TRBV29-1 and TRBJ2-7; TCRdb picks TRBD2, but there is no DNA to check that call. The CDR3 consists of 13 residues. Germline CDR1 SQVTM, CDR2 ANQGSEA. Here the CDR3 reads CSVFGGMSYEQYF.

This chain uses TRBV4-1 with TRBJ2-7; with no DNA, the TCRdb D assignment of TRBD1 cannot be verified. The CDR3 is made up of 16 amino acids. Germline CDR1 and CDR2: MGHRA and YSYEKL. The CDR3 sequence is CASSFESGTGEHEQYF.

The chain carries TRBV12-3 or TRBV12-4 and TRBJ1-1. The CDR3 totals 15 residues. CDR3 protein: CASSLAGLVNTEAFF.